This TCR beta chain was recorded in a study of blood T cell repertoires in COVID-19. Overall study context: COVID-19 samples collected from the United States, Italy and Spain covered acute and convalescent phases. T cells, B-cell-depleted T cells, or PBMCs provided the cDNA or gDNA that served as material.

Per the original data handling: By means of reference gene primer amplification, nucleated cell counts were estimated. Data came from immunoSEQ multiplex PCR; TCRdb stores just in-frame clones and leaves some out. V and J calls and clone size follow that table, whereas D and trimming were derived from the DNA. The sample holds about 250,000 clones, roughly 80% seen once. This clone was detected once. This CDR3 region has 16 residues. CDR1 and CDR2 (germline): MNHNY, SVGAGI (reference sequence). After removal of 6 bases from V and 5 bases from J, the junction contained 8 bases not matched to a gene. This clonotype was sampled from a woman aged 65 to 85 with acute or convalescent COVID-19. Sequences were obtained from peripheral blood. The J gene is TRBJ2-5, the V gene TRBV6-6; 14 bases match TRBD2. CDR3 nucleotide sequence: TGTGCCAGCAGACGAGGGACTAGCGGGGGATGGGAGACCCAGTACTTC. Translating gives CASRRGTSGGWETQYF.